Listed below are T cell receptor beta chains from one sample, sequenced in a study of CD8+ T cells in alopecia areata. TCRdb's table, derived via immunoSEQ multiplex PCR, lists solely in-frame clones and lacks some. Among some 42,000 clones listed, roughly 89% were seen once. The specimen comprised CD8+ T cells sorted from blood, sampled at week 24, from a patient treated with tofacitinib. These receptors were collected from a human donor with alopecia areata. CDR3s include the opening cysteine and the closing phenylalanine or tryptophan. Each record gives: D gene, J gene, V gene, CDR3 protein. The D gene is left open where the match is weak.

d_gene: NA
j_gene: TRBJ2-5
v_gene: TRBV2
CDR3aa: CASSPTLQLTQETQYF

d_gene: NA
j_gene: TRBJ2-1
v_gene: TRBV5-6
CDR3aa: CASSIRGYNEQFF

d_gene: NA
j_gene: TRBJ2-1
v_gene: TRBV7-3
CDR3aa: CASSSEAYNEQFF

d_gene: NA
j_gene: TRBJ2-7
v_gene: TRBV27
CDR3aa: CASSPRSGEQYF

d_gene: TRBD1
j_gene: TRBJ2-6
v_gene: TRBV28
CDR3aa: CASPTPDRLWTNVLTF

d_gene: NA
j_gene: TRBJ2-5
v_gene: TRBV30
CDR3aa: CAWMGGRGVQETQYF

d_gene: NA
j_gene: TRBJ2-7
v_gene: TRBV7-2
CDR3aa: CASSEFGQSYEQYF

d_gene: TRBD2
j_gene: TRBJ2-5
v_gene: TRBV7-2
CDR3aa: CASRLGLAEETQYF

d_gene: TRBD2
j_gene: TRBJ2-7
v_gene: TRBV27
CDR3aa: CASSLDSGSYEQYF

d_gene: TRBD1
j_gene: TRBJ2-3
v_gene: TRBV6-5
CDR3aa: CASSYSGTGDTDTQYF

d_gene: NA
j_gene: TRBJ2-6
v_gene: TRBV5-5
CDR3aa: CASSLDVSGANVLTF

d_gene: NA
j_gene: TRBJ2-7
v_gene: TRBV29-1
CDR3aa: CSVTGNSYEQYF

d_gene: NA
j_gene: TRBJ2-7
v_gene: TRBV10-3
CDR3aa: CAISDRSTYEQYF

d_gene: NA
j_gene: TRBJ2-3
v_gene: TRBV5-1
CDR3aa: CASSVGAGDTQYF

d_gene: NA
j_gene: TRBJ2-2
v_gene: TRBV27
CDR3aa: CASSLFSGTGELFF

d_gene: NA
j_gene: TRBJ2-7
v_gene: TRBV6-6
CDR3aa: CASSYEASEQYF

d_gene: NA
j_gene: TRBJ2-7
v_gene: TRBV5-6
CDR3aa: CASSRNRPLSSYEQYF

d_gene: TRBD1
j_gene: TRBJ1-5
v_gene: TRBV6-1
CDR3aa: CASRTPRNRGQPQHF

d_gene: NA
j_gene: TRBJ1-4
v_gene: TRBV29-1
CDR3aa: CSVEDPLSERKLFF

d_gene: NA
j_gene: TRBJ2-2
v_gene: TRBV27
CDR3aa: CASSLGRAGELFF

d_gene: NA
j_gene: TRBJ2-3
v_gene: TRBV28
CDR3aa: CASSRAHNPDTQYF

d_gene: NA
j_gene: TRBJ2-3
v_gene: TRBV25-1
CDR3aa: CASSWGGHTQYF

d_gene: NA
j_gene: TRBJ2-2
v_gene: TRBV29-1
CDR3aa: CSVYDDTGELFF

d_gene: NA
j_gene: TRBJ2-7
v_gene: TRBV27
CDR3aa: CASSPGDRTYEQYF

d_gene: NA
j_gene: TRBJ2-1
v_gene: TRBV11-1
CDR3aa: CASSLLGNSYNEQFF

d_gene: TRBD1
j_gene: TRBJ2-2
v_gene: TRBV19
CDR3aa: CASSASRDRVRRGELFF

d_gene: TRBD1
j_gene: TRBJ2-3
v_gene: TRBV29-1
CDR3aa: CSVRDRDTDTQYF

d_gene: NA
j_gene: TRBJ1-5
v_gene: TRBV19
CDR3aa: CASSIPTDYQPQHF

d_gene: TRBD1
j_gene: TRBJ2-1
v_gene: TRBV4-3
CDR3aa: CASSQPSGTGGEQFF

d_gene: TRBD2
j_gene: TRBJ2-5
v_gene: TRBV27
CDR3aa: CASSLSPGLAGGETQYF

d_gene: NA
j_gene: TRBJ2-1
v_gene: TRBV7-9
CDR3aa: CASSITGREQFF

d_gene: NA
j_gene: TRBJ2-1
v_gene: TRBV4-1
CDR3aa: CASSQQQRFVEFF

d_gene: NA
j_gene: TRBJ2-3
v_gene: TRBV27
CDR3aa: CASSLLTPDTQYF

d_gene: TRBD2
j_gene: TRBJ2-1
v_gene: TRBV7-2
CDR3aa: CASSLGASGVLGEQFF

d_gene: TRBD2
j_gene: TRBJ2-3
v_gene: TRBV30
CDR3aa: CAAFLAGGPTDTQYF

d_gene: NA
j_gene: TRBJ2-7
v_gene: TRBV11-2
CDR3aa: CASSLPRMKQYF

d_gene: NA
j_gene: TRBJ2-1
v_gene: TRBV5-6
CDR3aa: CASSQSGSREQFF

d_gene: NA
j_gene: TRBJ2-3
v_gene: TRBV27
CDR3aa: CASISTDTQYF

d_gene: NA
j_gene: TRBJ2-7
v_gene: TRBV27
CDR3aa: CASSLRGSEQYF

d_gene: TRBD2
j_gene: TRBJ2-3
v_gene: TRBV7-6
CDR3aa: CASSYPSGSTDTQYF

d_gene: TRBD2
j_gene: TRBJ2-5
v_gene: TRBV7-9
CDR3aa: CASNPLGGGDQETQYF

d_gene: NA
j_gene: TRBJ2-7
v_gene: TRBV7-9
CDR3aa: CASSLGTAGKVEQYF

d_gene: TRBD2
j_gene: TRBJ2-7
v_gene: TRBV5-1
CDR3aa: CASSTGLADSYEQYF

d_gene: NA
j_gene: TRBJ2-1
v_gene: TRBV28
CDR3aa: CASRSDLSSYNEQFF

d_gene: NA
j_gene: TRBJ2-7
v_gene: TRBV12-5
CDR3aa: CASGSLGVHEQYF

d_gene: NA
j_gene: TRBJ2-5
v_gene: TRBV29-1
CDR3aa: CSVPSGQGTQYF

d_gene: NA
j_gene: TRBJ2-1
v_gene: TRBV6-5
CDR3aa: CASSYTPAGSYNEQFF

d_gene: NA
j_gene: TRBJ2-2
v_gene: TRBV29-1
CDR3aa: CSALIGVGELFF

d_gene: NA
j_gene: TRBJ2-7
v_gene: TRBV5-4
CDR3aa: CASSVRDSVPYEQYF

d_gene: NA
j_gene: TRBJ2-3
v_gene: TRBV5-4
CDR3aa: CASSFGADTQYF

d_gene: NA
j_gene: TRBJ1-1
v_gene: TRBV21-1
CDR3aa: CASSKRGREGTEAFF

d_gene: TRBD1
j_gene: TRBJ2-7
v_gene: TRBV18
CDR3aa: CASSPPYAGGDEQYF

d_gene: NA
j_gene: TRBJ2-2
v_gene: TRBV10-3
CDR3aa: CANWAENTGELFF

d_gene: TRBD1
j_gene: TRBJ2-1
v_gene: TRBV29-1
CDR3aa: CSVVQGINEQFF

d_gene: TRBD1
j_gene: TRBJ2-7
v_gene: TRBV29-1
CDR3aa: CSVTGGYEQYF